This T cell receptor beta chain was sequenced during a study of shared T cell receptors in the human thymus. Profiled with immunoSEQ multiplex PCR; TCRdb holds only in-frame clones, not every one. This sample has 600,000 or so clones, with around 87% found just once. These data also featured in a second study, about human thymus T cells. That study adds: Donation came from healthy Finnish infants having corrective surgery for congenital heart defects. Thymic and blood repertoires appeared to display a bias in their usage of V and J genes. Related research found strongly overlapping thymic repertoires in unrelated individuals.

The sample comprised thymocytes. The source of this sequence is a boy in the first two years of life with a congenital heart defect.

The CDR3 nucleotides are TGTGCCATCAGCGAGGACGGGAATCAGCCCCAGCATTTT. Translating gives CAISEDGNQPQHF. The genes are TRBV10-3 and TRBJ1-5; no clear D. The CDR3 is 13 amino acids. CDR1 is ENHRY, CDR2 SYGVKD, per germline. Trimming removed 6 bases from V and 4 bases from J, with 10 bases in between.